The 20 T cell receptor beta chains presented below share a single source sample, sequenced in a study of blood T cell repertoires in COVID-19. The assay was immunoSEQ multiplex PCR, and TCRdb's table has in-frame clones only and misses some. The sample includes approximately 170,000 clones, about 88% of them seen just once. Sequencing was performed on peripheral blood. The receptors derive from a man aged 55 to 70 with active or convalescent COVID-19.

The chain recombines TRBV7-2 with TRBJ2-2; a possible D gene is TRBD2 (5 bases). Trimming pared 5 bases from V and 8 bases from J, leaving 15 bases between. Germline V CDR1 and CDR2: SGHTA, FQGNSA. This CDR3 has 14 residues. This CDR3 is CASSLIRSGGELFF. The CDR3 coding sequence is TGTGCCAGCAGCCTGATCAGGTCGGGAGGGGAGCTGTTTTTT.

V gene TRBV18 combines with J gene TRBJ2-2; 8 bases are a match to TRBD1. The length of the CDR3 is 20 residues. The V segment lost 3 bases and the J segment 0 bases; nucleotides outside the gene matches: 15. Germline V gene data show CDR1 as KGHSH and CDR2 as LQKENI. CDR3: CASSPLAGTGPKTNTGELFF. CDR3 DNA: TGTGCCAGCTCACCGCTAGCCGGGACAGGCCCAAAGACGAACACCGGGGAGCTGTTTTTT. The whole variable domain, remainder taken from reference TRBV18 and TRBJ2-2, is NAGVMQNPRHLVRRRGQEARLRCSPMKGHSHVYWYRQLPEEGLKFMVYLQKENIIDESGMPKERFSAEFPKEGPSILRIQQVVRGDSAAYFCASSPLAGTGPKTNTGELFFGEGSRLTVL.

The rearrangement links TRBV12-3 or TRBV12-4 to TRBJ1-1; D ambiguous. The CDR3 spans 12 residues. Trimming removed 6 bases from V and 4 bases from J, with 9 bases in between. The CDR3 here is CASSSVVTEAFF. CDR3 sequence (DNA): TGTGCCAGCAGCTCGGTCGTCACTGAAGCTTTCTTT.

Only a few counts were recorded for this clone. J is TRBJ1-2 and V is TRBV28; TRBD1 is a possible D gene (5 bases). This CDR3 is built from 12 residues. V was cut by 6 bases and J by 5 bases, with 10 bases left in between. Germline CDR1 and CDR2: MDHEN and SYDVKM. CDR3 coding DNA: TGTGCCAGCAGCTGGGAGGGGTATGGCTACACCTTC. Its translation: CASSWEGYGYTF.

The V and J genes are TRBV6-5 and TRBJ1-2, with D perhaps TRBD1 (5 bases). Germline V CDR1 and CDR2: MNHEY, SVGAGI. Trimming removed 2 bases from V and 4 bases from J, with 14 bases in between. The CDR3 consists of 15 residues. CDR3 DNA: TGTGCCAGCAGTTACGACCGTGACAGAGGCTATGGCTACACCTTC. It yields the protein CASSYDRDRGYGYTF.

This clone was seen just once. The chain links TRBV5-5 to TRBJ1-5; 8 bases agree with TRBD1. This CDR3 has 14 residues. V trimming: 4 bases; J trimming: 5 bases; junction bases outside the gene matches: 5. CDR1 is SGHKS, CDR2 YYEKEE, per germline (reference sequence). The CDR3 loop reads CASSPTGEDQPQHF. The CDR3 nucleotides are TGTGCCAGCAGCCCGACAGGGGAGGATCAGCCCCAGCATTTT.

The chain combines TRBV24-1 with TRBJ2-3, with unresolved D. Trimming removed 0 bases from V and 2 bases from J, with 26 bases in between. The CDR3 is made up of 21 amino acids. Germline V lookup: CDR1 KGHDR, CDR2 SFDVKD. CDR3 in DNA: TGTGCCACCAGTGATTTGCACAGTGCTTCTTGGCCACCTGCTTTCACAGATACGCAGTATTTT. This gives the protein CATSDLHSASWPPAFTDTQYF.

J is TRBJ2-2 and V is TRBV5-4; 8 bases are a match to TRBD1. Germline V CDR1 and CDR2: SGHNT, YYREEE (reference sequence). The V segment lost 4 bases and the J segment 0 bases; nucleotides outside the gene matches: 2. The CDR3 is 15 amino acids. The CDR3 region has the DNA TGTGCCAGCAGCACGGGACAGGCGAACACCGGGGAGCTGTTTTTT. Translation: CASSTGQANTGELFF.

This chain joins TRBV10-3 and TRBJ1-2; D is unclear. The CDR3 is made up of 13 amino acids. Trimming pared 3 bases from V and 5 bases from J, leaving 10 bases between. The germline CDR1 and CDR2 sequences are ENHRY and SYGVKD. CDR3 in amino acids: CAISEALAYGYTF. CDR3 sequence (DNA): TGTGCCATCAGTGAAGCGTTGGCATATGGCTACACCTTC.

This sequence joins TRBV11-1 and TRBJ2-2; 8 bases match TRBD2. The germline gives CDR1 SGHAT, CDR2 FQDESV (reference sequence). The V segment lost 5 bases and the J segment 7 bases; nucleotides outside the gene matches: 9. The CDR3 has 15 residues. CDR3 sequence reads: CASSVGLAGGGELFF. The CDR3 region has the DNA TGTGCCAGCAGCGTCGGGCTAGCGGGCGGCGGGGAGCTGTTTTTT. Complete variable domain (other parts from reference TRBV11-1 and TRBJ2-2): EAEVAQSPRYKITEKSQAVAFWCDPISGHATLYWYRQILGQGPELLVQFQDESVVDDSQLPKDRFSAERLKGVDSTLKIQPAELGDSAMYLCASSVGLAGGGELFFGEGSRLTVL.

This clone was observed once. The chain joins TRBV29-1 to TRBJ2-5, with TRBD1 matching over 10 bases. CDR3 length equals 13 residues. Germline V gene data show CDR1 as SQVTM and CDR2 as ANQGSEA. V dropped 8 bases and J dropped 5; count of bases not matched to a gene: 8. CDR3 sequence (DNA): TGCAGCACCCGACAGGGGGCGGGTGAGACCCAGTACTTC. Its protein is CSTRQGAGETQYF. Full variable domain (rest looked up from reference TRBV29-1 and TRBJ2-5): SAVISQKPSRDICQRGTSLTIQCQVDSQVTMMFWYRQQPGQSLTLIATANQGSEATYESGFVIDKFPISRPNLTFSTLTVSNMSPEDSSIYLCSTRQGAGETQYFGPGTRLLVL.

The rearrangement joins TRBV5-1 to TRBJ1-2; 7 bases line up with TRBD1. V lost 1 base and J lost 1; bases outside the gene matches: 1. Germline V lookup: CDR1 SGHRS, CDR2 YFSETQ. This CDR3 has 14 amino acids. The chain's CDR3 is CASSLTGDNYGYTF. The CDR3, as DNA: TGCGCCAGCAGCTTGACAGGGGATAACTATGGCTACACCTTC.

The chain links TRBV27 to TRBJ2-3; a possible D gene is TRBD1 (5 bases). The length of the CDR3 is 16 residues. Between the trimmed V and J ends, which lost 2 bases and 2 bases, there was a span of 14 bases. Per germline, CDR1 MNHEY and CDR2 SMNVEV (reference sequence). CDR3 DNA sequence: TGTGCCAGCAGTTTAATTGGGGCTGATTACACAGATACGCAGTATTTT. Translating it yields CASSLIGADYTDTQYF.

Written as DNA, the CDR3 is TGCGCCAGCCTTGAACAGCCTTATAGCAATCAGCCCCAGCATTTT. Its protein product is CASLEQPYSNQPQHF. The rearrangement links TRBV10-2 to TRBJ1-5; D is unclear. CDR3 size: 15 residues. The V gene lost 8 bases and the J gene lost 0 bases, with 14 bases spanning the gap. Germline lookup yields CDR1 WSHSY and CDR2 SAAADI.

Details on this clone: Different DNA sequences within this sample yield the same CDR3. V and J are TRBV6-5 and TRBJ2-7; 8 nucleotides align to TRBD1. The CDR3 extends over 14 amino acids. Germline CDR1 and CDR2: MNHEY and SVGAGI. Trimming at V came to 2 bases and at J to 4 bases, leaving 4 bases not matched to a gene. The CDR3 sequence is CASSYRDRSYEQYF. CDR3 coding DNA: TGTGCCAGCAGTTACAGGGACAGGAGTTACGAGCAGTACTTC.

The CDR3 loop reads CASSRQGGGYTF. The CDR3 DNA sequence: TGTGCCAGCAGTCGACAGGGAGGCGGCTACACCTTC. V usage is TRBV6-6 and J usage is TRBJ1-2, with 7 bases that match TRBD1. The J segment lost 8 bases and the V segment lost 5 bases, leaving 5 bases of the junction unmatched. The CDR3 has 12 residues. The germline V gene has CDR1 MNHNY and CDR2 SVGAGI (reference sequence).

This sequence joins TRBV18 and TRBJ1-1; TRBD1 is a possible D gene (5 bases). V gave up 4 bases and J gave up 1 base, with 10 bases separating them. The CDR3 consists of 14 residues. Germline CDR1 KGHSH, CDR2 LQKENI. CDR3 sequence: CASSQKQGNTEAFF. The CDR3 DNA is TGTGCCAGCTCACAGAAGCAGGGGAACACTGAAGCTTTCTTT.

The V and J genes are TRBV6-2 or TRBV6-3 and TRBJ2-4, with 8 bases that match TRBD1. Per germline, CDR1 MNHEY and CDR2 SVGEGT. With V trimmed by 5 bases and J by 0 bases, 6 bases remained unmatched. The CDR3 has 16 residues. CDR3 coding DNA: TGTGCCAGCAGTCCCGACAGGGGCATAGCCAAAAACATTCAGTACTTC. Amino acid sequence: CASSPDRGIAKNIQYF.

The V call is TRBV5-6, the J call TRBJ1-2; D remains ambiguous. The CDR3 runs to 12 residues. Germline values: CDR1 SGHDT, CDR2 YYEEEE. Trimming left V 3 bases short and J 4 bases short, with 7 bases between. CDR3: CASSSGSYGYTF. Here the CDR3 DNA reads TGTGCCAGCAGCTCGGGTTCCTATGGCTACACCTTC.

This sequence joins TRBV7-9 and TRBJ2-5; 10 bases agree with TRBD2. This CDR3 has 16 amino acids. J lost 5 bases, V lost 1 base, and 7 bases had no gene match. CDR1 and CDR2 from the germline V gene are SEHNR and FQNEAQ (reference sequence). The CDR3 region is CASSLGGTSDMETQYF. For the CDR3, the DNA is TGTGCCAGCAGCTTAGGGGGGACTAGCGATATGGAGACCCAGTACTTC.